The clone carrying this T cell receptor beta chain was recorded once. Its antigen is unknown. Generated by immunoSEQ multiplex PCR, the TCRdb table keeps only in-frame clones and is missing some. Found here are some 74,000 clones, 85% to 90% of them singletons; the top ten hold 0.5% to 0.6%. This sample is drawn from a study of OX40 agonist ivuxolimab in advanced cancers. In the study overall: Treatment of patients was with ivuxolimab, an agonistic anti-OX40 (CD134) antibody.

Study conclusions and caveats: On average, CD8+ T cells had more expanded clones than CD4+. At 0.1 to 3.0 mg/kg, CD4+ and CD8+ blood T cells expanded clonally by week 6.

Trimming shortened V by 3 bases and J by 0 bases, and 12 bases separated the two germline ends. The CDR3 extends over 16 amino acids. Looked up from germline, CDR1 is MNHNS and CDR2 is SASEGT. Material: CD4+ or CD8+ T cells sorted from blood, obtained in a trial of the OX40 agonist ivuxolimab. This TCR was sampled from an adult with an advanced solid tumor such as melanoma, head and neck, liver or kidney cancer. The chain links TRBV6-1 to TRBJ2-1; possible D gene TRBD2, 7 bases. The CDR3 region is CASSENRDYSYNEQFF. The CDR3, as DNA: TGTGCCAGCAGTGAGAACAGGGACTACTCCTACAATGAGCAGTTCTTC.